Listed here is a single TCR beta chain. Its antigen remains unidentified. The data originate from a study of cytomegalovirus exposure and HLA in healthy donors. Overall study results and limits: Generally TCR sequences proved uncommon, though certain public TCRs appeared in numerous donors.

Trimming removed 3 bases from V and 2 bases from J, with 10 bases in between. This CDR3 comprises 13 residues. CDR1 and CDR2 from the germline V gene are GTSNPN and SVGIG (reference sequence). With 60 Vbeta and 13 Jbeta primers, the PCR was carried out. The protocol was immunoSEQ multiplex PCR, while the TCRdb copy is restricted to in-frame clones and leaves out a portion. The data contain about 220,000 clones, roughly 82% of them seen just once; the ten biggest clones take up approximately 5.7%. The chain couples TRBV30 to TRBJ1-1, with D possibly TRBD1 on 5 matching bases. Sequencing was performed on PBMCs. This receptor was obtained from a man in his forties or fifties in good health and CMV-seropositive. CDR3 bases: TGTGCCTGGAGCGGGCAGGGCAACACTGAAGCTTTCTTT. Translated: CAWSGQGNTEAFF.